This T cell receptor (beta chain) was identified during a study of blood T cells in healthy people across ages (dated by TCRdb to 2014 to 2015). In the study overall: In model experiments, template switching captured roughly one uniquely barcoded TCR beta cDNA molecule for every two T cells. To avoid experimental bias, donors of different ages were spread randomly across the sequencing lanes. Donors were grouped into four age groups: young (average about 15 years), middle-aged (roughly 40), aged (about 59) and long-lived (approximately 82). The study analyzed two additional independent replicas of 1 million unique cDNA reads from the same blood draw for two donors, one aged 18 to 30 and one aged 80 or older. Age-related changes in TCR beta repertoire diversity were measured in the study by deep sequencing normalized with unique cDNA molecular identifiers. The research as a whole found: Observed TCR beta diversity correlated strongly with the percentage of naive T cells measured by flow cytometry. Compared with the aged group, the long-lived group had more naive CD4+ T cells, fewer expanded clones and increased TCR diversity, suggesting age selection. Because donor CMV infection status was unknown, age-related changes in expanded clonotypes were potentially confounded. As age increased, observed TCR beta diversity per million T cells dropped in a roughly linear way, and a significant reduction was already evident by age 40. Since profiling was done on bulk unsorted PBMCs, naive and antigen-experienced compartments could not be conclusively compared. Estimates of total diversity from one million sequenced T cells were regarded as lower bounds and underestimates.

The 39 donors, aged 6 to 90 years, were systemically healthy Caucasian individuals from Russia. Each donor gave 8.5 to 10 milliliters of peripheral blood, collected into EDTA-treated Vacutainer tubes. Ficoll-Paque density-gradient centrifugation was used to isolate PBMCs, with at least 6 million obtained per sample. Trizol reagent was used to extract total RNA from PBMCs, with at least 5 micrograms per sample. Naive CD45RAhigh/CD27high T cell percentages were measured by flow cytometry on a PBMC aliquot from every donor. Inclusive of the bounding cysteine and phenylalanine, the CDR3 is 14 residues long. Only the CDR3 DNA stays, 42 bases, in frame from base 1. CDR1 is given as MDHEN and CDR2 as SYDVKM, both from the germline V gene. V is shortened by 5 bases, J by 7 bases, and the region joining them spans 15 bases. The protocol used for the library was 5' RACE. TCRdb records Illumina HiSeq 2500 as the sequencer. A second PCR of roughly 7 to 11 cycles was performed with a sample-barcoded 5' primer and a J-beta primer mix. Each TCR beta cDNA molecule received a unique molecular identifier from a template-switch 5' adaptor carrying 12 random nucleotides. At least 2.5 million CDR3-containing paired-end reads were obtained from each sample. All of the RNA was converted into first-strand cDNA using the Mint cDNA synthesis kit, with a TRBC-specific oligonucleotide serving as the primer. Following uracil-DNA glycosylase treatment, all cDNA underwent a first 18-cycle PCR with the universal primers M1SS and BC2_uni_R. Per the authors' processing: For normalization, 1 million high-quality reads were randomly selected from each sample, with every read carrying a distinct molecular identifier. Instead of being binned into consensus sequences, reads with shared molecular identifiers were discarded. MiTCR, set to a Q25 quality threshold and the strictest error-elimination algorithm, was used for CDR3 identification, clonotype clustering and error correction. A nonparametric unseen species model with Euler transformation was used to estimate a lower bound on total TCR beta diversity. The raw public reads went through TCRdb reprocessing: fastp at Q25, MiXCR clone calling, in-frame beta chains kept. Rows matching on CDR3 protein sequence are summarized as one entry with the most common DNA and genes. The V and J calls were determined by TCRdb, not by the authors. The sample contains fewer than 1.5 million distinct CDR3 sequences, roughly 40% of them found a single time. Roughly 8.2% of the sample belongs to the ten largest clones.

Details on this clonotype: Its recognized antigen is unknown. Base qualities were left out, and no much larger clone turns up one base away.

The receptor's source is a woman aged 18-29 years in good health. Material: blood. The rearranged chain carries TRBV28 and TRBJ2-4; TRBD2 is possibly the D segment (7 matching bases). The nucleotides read TGTGCCAGCAGTGTAAGGGGGGGAAGGAACATTCAGTACTTC. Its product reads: CASSVRGGRNIQYF.